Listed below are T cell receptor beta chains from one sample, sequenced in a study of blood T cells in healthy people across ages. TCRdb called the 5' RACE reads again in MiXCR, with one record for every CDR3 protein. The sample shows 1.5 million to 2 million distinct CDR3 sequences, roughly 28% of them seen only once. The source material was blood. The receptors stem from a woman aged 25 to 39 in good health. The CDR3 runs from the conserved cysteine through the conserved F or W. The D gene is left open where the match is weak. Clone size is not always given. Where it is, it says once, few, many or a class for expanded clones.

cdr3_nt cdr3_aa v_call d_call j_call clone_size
TGCAGTGCTAGGTCGCGCGGGGGGGAGACCCAGTACTTC CSARSRGGETQYF TRBV20-1 TRBD2 TRBJ2-5 many
TGTGCCAGCAGCAAGGGGTCTTACGGGGCCAACGTCCTGACTTTC CASSKGSYGANVLTF TRBV7-9 NA TRBJ2-6 NA
TGCAGTGCAACCGGGACTAGCGGTAACTACGAGCAGTACTTC CSATGTSGNYEQYF TRBV20-1 TRBD2 TRBJ2-7 NA
TGTGCCAGCAGCTCCCCTAGGGGGAGAAGGACCTACAATGAGCAGTTCTTC CASSSPRGRRTYNEQFF TRBV7-6 NA TRBJ2-1 few
TGTGCCAGCAGCCTCGAGGGTACGGGGGCGCTAGGAGAAAAACTGTTTTTT CASSLEGTGALGEKLFF TRBV3-1 NA TRBJ1-4 NA
TGCGCCAGCAGCTTGGCTCGCGGGGGCAAGGCTGAAGCTTTCTTT CASSLARGGKAEAFF TRBV5-1 NA TRBJ1-1 NA
TGCACCAGCAGCCATTGGGGTCTCCACTATGGCTACACCTTC CTSSHWGLHYGYTF TRBV4-1 NA TRBJ1-2 NA
TGTGCCAGCAGCCGATTAGGGTTCTTCGAGCAGTACTTC CASSRLGFFEQYF TRBV7-9 NA TRBJ2-7 many
TGTGCCAGCAGCCCTGGACCCGCTCTCTACGAGCAGTACTTC CASSPGPALYEQYF TRBV9 NA TRBJ2-7 NA
TGTGCCAGCAGCCTGGAGTTTGGTCTCGGTGAGCAGTTCTTC CASSLEFGLGEQFF TRBV5-8 NA TRBJ2-1 NA
TGTGCCAGCAGTTACGGGGAGATGGTGTACGAGCAGTACTTC CASSYGEMVYEQYF TRBV6-6 NA TRBJ2-7 many
TGTGTCACCAGCAGGGGGACAAAGCGGAGCTACAATGAGCAGTTCTTC CVTSRGTKRSYNEQFF TRBV15 TRBD1 TRBJ2-1 NA